The 8 T cell receptor beta chains in this list originate from one sample, sequenced in a study of cytomegalovirus exposure and HLA in healthy donors. 13 Jbeta primers and 60 Vbeta primers were used for the PCR. The repertoire was sequenced with immunoSEQ multiplex PCR; TCRdb's copy has only in-frame clones and lacks some. The table shows roughly 160,000 clones, with roughly two thirds occurring only once. The sequenced sample consisted of PBMCs. The receptors shown here come from a woman younger than 45 in good health and CMV-seronegative.

The chain is built from TRBV7-2 and TRBJ1-2; D gene ambiguous. This CDR3 has 15 residues. The germline V and J ends were trimmed by 2 bases and 8 bases, with 18 bases remaining between them. Per the germline V gene, CDR1 is SGHTA and CDR2 is FQGNSA. As DNA, the CDR3 is TGTGCCAGCAGCTTACCCCCTGAGTTCCATCTCGGCTACACCTTC. Protein: CASSLPPEFHLGYTF.

The chain couples TRBV19 to TRBJ2-1, with 12 bases that match TRBD1. Germline V gene data show CDR1 as LNHDA and CDR2 as SQIVND (reference sequence). V lost 0 bases, J lost 10 bases, and 10 bases stayed unmatched. The CDR3 has 17 amino acids. The CDR3 sequence: CASSIDLGTGGAGEQFF. CDR3 coding DNA: TGTGCCAGTAGTATAGATCTAGGGACAGGGGGCGCCGGGGAGCAGTTCTTC. Combining the CDR3 with reference TRBV19 and TRBJ2-1 gives the whole variable domain DGGITQSPKYLFRKEGQNVTLSCEQNLNHDAMYWYRQDPGQGLRLIYYSQIVNDFQKGDIAEGYSVSREKKESFPLTVTSAQKNPTAFYLCASSIDLGTGGAGEQFFGPGTRLTVL.

The chain couples TRBV30 to TRBJ2-5, with 10 bases that match TRBD2. The CDR3 length is 15 residues. Germline V CDR1 and CDR2: GTSNPN, SVGIG (reference sequence). With V trimmed by 5 bases and J by 5 bases, 11 bases remained unmatched. The CDR3 spells CAWGKAERGGETQYF. The DNA of the CDR3 is TGTGCCTGGGGGAAGGCGGAGCGGGGGGGCGAGACCCAGTACTTC.

This chain joins TRBV18 and TRBJ2-2, with a possible D match to TRBD1 (6 bases). V lost 5 bases, J lost 8 bases, and 9 bases lay in between. This CDR3 has 12 residues. CDR1 and CDR2 (germline): KGHSH, LQKENI. DNA of the CDR3: TGTGCCAGCTCATGGACAGCGGGGGAGCTGTTTTTT. It codes for CASSWTAGELFF.

The V gene is TRBV6-5, the J gene TRBJ2-1; 10 bases align to TRBD1. V lost 4 bases and J lost 8; bases outside the gene matches: 8. This CDR3 has 15 amino acids. CDR1 is MNHEY and CDR2 is SVGAGI in the germline V gene. CDR3 region: CASSSPGQGIHEQFF. CDR3 DNA sequence: TGTGCCAGCAGTTCGCCGGGACAGGGGATTCATGAGCAGTTCTTC.

A few counts support this clone. This chain connects TRBV28 to TRBJ1-2, with D possibly being TRBD1 (5 bases). The germline V and J ends were trimmed by 2 bases and 2 bases, with 6 bases remaining between them. Germline CDR1 MDHEN, CDR2 SYDVKM. The CDR3 totals 13 residues. In DNA form, the CDR3 reads TGTGCCAGCAGTTTAGGGGGGAACTATGGCTACACCTTC. This codes for CASSLGGNYGYTF.

The chain has TRBV6-1 and TRBJ2-5; tentative D call: TRBD2 (6 bases). The CDR3 contains 15 residues. The germline CDR1 and CDR2 sequences are MNHNS and SASEGT. The V and J ends lost 2 bases and 11 bases respectively, with 21 bases between them. The CDR3 here is CASSENGGNLRGQYF. CDR3 nucleotide sequence: TGTGCCAGCAGTGAAAACGGGGGAAACCTACGAGGGCAGTACTTC.

The rearrangement links TRBV7-2 to TRBJ1-2; D remains ambiguous. The V end lost 5 bases, the J end lost 7 bases, and 14 bases lay between the germline ends. The CDR3 is 13 amino acids. The germline gives CDR1 SGHTA, CDR2 FQGNSA. DNA for the CDR3: TGTGCCAGCAGCCTGGAACGGGGTAGTGGCTACACCTTC. Encoded protein: CASSLERGSGYTF. Full variable domain (remainder filled in from reference TRBV7-2 and TRBJ1-2): GAGVSQSPSNKVTEKGKDVELRCDPISGHTALYWYRQSLGQGLEFLIYFQGNSAPDKSGLPSDRFSAERTGGSVSTLTIQRTQQEDSAVYLCASSLERGSGYTFGSGTRLTVV.